This note documents a single T cell receptor (beta chain) sequence. What it binds is not known. The sample is drawn from a study of T cell responses to AZD1222 COVID-19 vaccine. Study-wide points: Within unmutated variant regions lay the reported targets of nearly half of spike-specific TCRs. Females made up more of the donors, who were largely white British, and clonal diversity may have come out too low.

TCRdb's table, derived via immunoSEQ multiplex PCR, lists solely in-frame clones and lacks some. The data show 70,000 or so clones, over 80% seen once. Sequenced material: peripheral blood, taken 28 days after the second AZD1222 dose. This TCR came from an adult who received the AZD1222 COVID-19 vaccine.

Here the CDR3 reads CASSFGGRETQYF. CDR3 nucleotides: TGTGCCAGCAGTTTCGGAGGGAGGGAGACCCAGTACTTC. This rearrangement joins TRBV12-3 or TRBV12-4 to TRBJ2-5; the D gene is possibly TRBD2 (6 bases). V was cut by 3 bases and J by 5 bases, with 10 bases left in between. The CDR3 sequence is 13 residues long.